In this sample, the clone carrying this TCR beta chain turned up once. Its antigen is undetermined. Terminally differentiated effector memory CD45RA+ cells were excluded by CCR7 positive selection of CD45RO-negative cells. This sample is drawn from a study of shared clonotypes between healthy human individuals. Study in general: The donors, two women and a few men, were aged 18 to 49.

This CDR3 has 11 amino acids. The V gene's germline CDR1 is MNHNY and CDR2 SVGAGI (reference sequence). Original analysis: Junction-only immunoSEQ sequences carried no quality scores, so filtering differed. Here immunoSEQ multiplex PCR was the method, and the copy in TCRdb shows in-frame clones only, minus some. The V and J calls and clone size are taken from that table; D and trimming were inferred from the DNA. The sample lists 2 million to 2.5 million clones, about 93% occurring once. Broader study findings: Memory subsets had estimated richness that was generally smaller than that of naive subsets. Apart from blood, nothing was sampled; tissue repertoires likely differ.

The origin of this receptor is a man between 18 and 35 years old in good health. Some clones in this sample may be carry-over from other donors' samples. Sample: naive CD8+ T cells from PBMCs. V and J are TRBV6-6 and TRBJ2-5, with D unclear. The J call is uncertain, as TRBJ2-7 better fits the DNA end. CDR3: CASSYHYEQYF. CDR3 bases: TGTGCCAGCAGTTACCACTACGAGCAGTACTTC.